The 30 T cell receptor beta chains below were found in one sample sequenced in a study of blood T cell repertoires in COVID-19. The assay was immunoSEQ multiplex PCR, and TCRdb's table has in-frame clones only and misses some. Of around 500,000 clones in the sample, 85% to 90% were seen once. Sample: PBMCs or T cells enriched from blood (not recorded which). The receptors derive from a woman aged 40 to 49 who had recovered from COVID-19.

The chain carries TRBV7-9 and TRBJ2-7, with TRBD2 matching 11 bases. The CDR3 loop spans 17 amino acids. V lost 3 bases and J lost 3; bases outside the gene matches: 10. The germline gives CDR1 SEHNR, CDR2 FQNEAQ (reference sequence). The DNA of the CDR3 is TGTGCCAGCAGCTTCCCGACTAGCGGGATTACTTACTACGAGCAGTACTTC. Protein: CASSFPTSGITYYEQYF.

The chain employs TRBV9 and TRBJ2-5; D may be TRBD2 (6 bases). Germline loops: CDR1 SGDLS, CDR2 YYNGEE. The CDR3 spans 14 residues. The V end was cut by 3 bases, the J end by 5 bases, with 14 bases between. CDR3 coding DNA: TGTGCCAGCAGCGCTGCTTCGGGGAGGGAGACCCAGTACTTC. Its protein is CASSAASGRETQYF.

J is TRBJ1-6 and V is TRBV5-1; 7 bases line up with TRBD1. CDR3 length: 16 amino acids. CDR1 and CDR2 from the germline V gene are SGHRS and YFSETQ. V trimming: 0 bases; J trimming: 9 bases; junction bases outside the gene matches: 9. DNA for the CDR3: TGCGCCAGCAGCTTGGCGGGGACAGTCGGGGGTTCACCCCTCCACTTT. The encoded protein is CASSLAGTVGGSPLHF.

In its sample, this clone was seen a few times. The rearrangement links TRBV20-1 to TRBJ1-2, with D possibly TRBD1 on 5 matching bases. Trimming stripped 3 bases from V and 3 bases from J, with 14 bases between. Germline-derived CDR1 and CDR2 are DFQATT and SNEGSKA (reference sequence). The CDR3 has 14 residues. As DNA, the CDR3 is TGCAGTGCTAGTAAGGGGAGCGGGGACTATGGCTACACCTTC. Its protein is CSASKGSGDYGYTF.

This clone appeared a single time. This chain connects TRBV7-9 to TRBJ1-3; 8 nucleotides match TRBD1. CDR1 is SEHNR and CDR2 is FQNEAQ in the germline V gene (reference sequence). This CDR3 contains 17 residues. With 4 bases clipped from V and 4 bases from J, the junction kept 12 bases outside the gene matches. The CDR3 reads CASSSRPGQVVGNTIYF. The CDR3 DNA is TGTGCCAGCAGCTCGCGTCCGGGACAGGTCGTGGGAAACACCATATATTTT.

This rearrangement joins TRBV3-1 (or the pseudogene TRBV3-2) to TRBJ1-1; a weak D match, TRBD1 (5 bases). CDR1 and CDR2 (germline): LGHDT, YNNKEL (reference sequence). This CDR3 contains 13 residues. V was clipped by 1 base and J by 4 bases, with 7 bases between them. The CDR3 spells CASSQGQSTEAFF. The CDR3 DNA is TGTGCCAGCAGCCAAGGACAGTCCACTGAAGCTTTCTTT.

This chain uses TRBV25-1 with TRBJ2-7; the match to TRBD2 covers 9 bases. After removal of 4 bases from V and 3 bases from J, the junction contained 1 base not matched to a gene. This CDR3 spans 13 amino acids. The V gene's germline CDR1 is MGHDK and CDR2 SYGVNS. This CDR3 reads CASSVSGSYEQYF. The CDR3 DNA reads as TGTGCCAGCAGTGTTAGCGGGAGCTACGAGCAGTACTTC.

The chain links TRBV18 to TRBJ1-2; the D is unclear. Trimming removed 3 bases at V and 3 bases at J, with 8 bases between. CDR1 KGHSH and CDR2 LQKENI come from the germline V gene. This CDR3 is 13 amino acids long. CDR3 in amino acids: CASSPSRDYGYTF. Written as DNA, the CDR3 is TGTGCCAGCTCACCCTCGCGGGACTATGGCTACACCTTC.

The chain is built from TRBV19 and TRBJ1-1; D is uncertain. The CDR3 sequence is 13 residues long. With 5 bases removed from V and 3 bases from J, the gap between germline ends came to 10 bases. Germline CDR1 and CDR2: LNHDA and SQIVND (reference sequence). The CDR3 here is CASSPRRDTEAFF. CDR3 bases: TGTGCCAGTAGTCCCCGGAGAGACACTGAAGCTTTCTTT.

The chain employs TRBV4-3 and TRBJ2-7; TRBD1 matches at 10 bases. J lost 6 bases, V lost 0 bases, and 8 bases had no gene match. The germline V gene encodes CDR1 LGHNA and CDR2 YSLEER. This CDR3 has 16 residues. The CDR3 reads CASSQEGGTGVGEQYF. The CDR3 DNA follows: TGCGCCAGCAGCCAAGAGGGGGGGACAGGGGTCGGCGAGCAGTACTTC.

This chain uses TRBV5-1 with TRBJ2-7; 8 nucleotides match TRBD1. Losses at the gene ends were 2 bases for V and 1 base for J; bases not matched to a gene: 5. Germline CDR1 reads SGHRS; CDR2 reads YFSETQ. CDR3 length equals 15 residues. The CDR3 nucleotides are TGCGCCAGCAGCTTCATGCAGGGGGCTTCCTACGAGCAGTACTTC. It encodes CASSFMQGASYEQYF.

The chain links TRBV5-1 to TRBJ1-1; no definite D call. The CDR3 contains 13 residues. Per germline, CDR1 SGHRS and CDR2 YFSETQ. Trimming left V 0 bases short and J 11 bases short, with 14 bases between. DNA for the CDR3: TGCGCCAGCAGCTTGGCCGAGGTTGGCGGGGCTTTCTTT. It encodes CASSLAEVGGAFF.

This clone was observed a single time. The chain combines TRBV9 with TRBJ2-1; 7 bases are shared with TRBD2. This CDR3 region has 15 residues. Germline trimming cut 5 bases from V and 3 bases from J; bases unmatched to any gene: 8. Germline-derived CDR1 and CDR2 are SGDLS and YYNGEE. The CDR3, as DNA: TGTGCCAGCAGTAGAGGGCTAGCGGTCTACAATGAGCAGTTCTTC. Encoded protein: CASSRGLAVYNEQFF.

This clone was counted a few times. The CDR3 DNA is TGTGCCAGCAGCTCATCCAGGGCCCTAGGAGGCTACACCTTC. Translated, it gives CASSSSRALGGYTF. V is TRBV11-3 and J is TRBJ1-2, with a tentative D call TRBD1 (5 bases). The V end was cut by 4 bases, the J end by 8 bases, with 17 bases between. Germline CDR1 and CDR2: SGHNT and YENEEA. The CDR3 loop spans 14 amino acids.

The CDR3 region is CASSRGGTGNTDTQYF. DNA for the CDR3: TGTGCCAGCAGCCGTGGAGGGACAGGGAACACAGATACGCAGTATTTT. V gene TRBV11-2 combines with J gene TRBJ2-3; 9 bases agree with TRBD1. The germline V gene encodes CDR1 SGHAT and CDR2 FQNNGV. The CDR3 extends over 16 amino acids. V dropped 5 bases and J dropped 2; count of bases not matched to a gene: 8.

The CDR3, as DNA: TGTGCCAGCAGTTTCAGGGCCCTATTCCCATACGAGCAGTACTTC. This gives the protein CASSFRALFPYEQYF. The V gene is TRBV27, the J gene TRBJ2-7; D possibly corresponds to TRBD1 (5 bases). Trimming stripped 3 bases from V and 4 bases from J, with 16 bases between. Per germline, CDR1 MNHEY and CDR2 SMNVEV (reference sequence). This CDR3 has 15 residues.

The chain carries TRBV6-6 and TRBJ1-5; TRBD1 might be the D (5 bases). Per the germline V gene, CDR1 is MNHNY and CDR2 is SVGAGI (reference sequence). V lost 6 bases and J lost 1, with 13 bases in between. The CDR3 extends over 15 amino acids. The CDR3 loop is CASRHDRNSNQPQHF. For the CDR3, the DNA is TGTGCCAGCAGACACGACAGAAACAGCAATCAGCCCCAGCATTTT.

The chain is built from TRBV6-6 and TRBJ2-1; the D gene is possibly TRBD1 (6 bases). With 7 bases removed from V and 5 bases from J, the gap between germline ends came to 12 bases. Germline V gene sequence: CDR1 MNHNY, CDR2 SVGAGI (reference sequence). This CDR3 spans 13 amino acids. The CDR3 sequence: CASTADSDNEQFF. CDR3 sequence (DNA): TGTGCCAGCACCGCGGACAGTGACAATGAGCAGTTCTTC.

The chain combines TRBV12-3 or TRBV12-4 with TRBJ1-5; 8 nucleotides line up with TRBD1. V trimming: 6 bases; J trimming: 5 bases; junction bases outside the gene matches: 3. The CDR3 totals 13 residues. CDR3 in amino acids: CASRGTGDQPQHF. The DNA of the CDR3 is TGTGCCAGCAGGGGGACAGGCGATCAGCCCCAGCATTTT.

V and J are TRBV6-4 and TRBJ2-1; 8 bases are shared with TRBD2. Germline V gene data show CDR1 as MRHNA and CDR2 as SNTAGT. The CDR3 is 13 residues long. The V gene end was trimmed by 4 bases and the J gene end by 9 bases; junction bases not matched to a gene: 5. CDR3 DNA: TGTGCCAGCAGTGCAAGCGGGAGCGGTGAGCAGTTCTTC. Translated: CASSASGSGEQFF.

This clone was observed a few times. The rearrangement uses TRBV5-4 and TRBJ1-6, with TRBD1 matching 8 bases. J was trimmed by 5 bases and V by 3 bases; bases with no gene match: 4. This CDR3 has 15 residues. Germline CDR1 reads SGHNT; CDR2 reads YYREEE (reference sequence). The CDR3 region is CASSSGQGDNSPLHF. CDR3 DNA: TGTGCCAGCAGCTCAGGACAGGGCGATAATTCACCCCTCCACTTT.

The chain employs TRBV19 and TRBJ1-1; a weak D match, TRBD1 (5 bases). Per germline, CDR1 LNHDA and CDR2 SQIVND (reference sequence). Trimming cost V 5 bases and J 6 bases, with 16 bases left between them. The CDR3 spans 14 residues. The CDR3 spells CASSPRQPGAEAFF. CDR3 sequence (DNA): TGTGCCAGTAGTCCAAGACAGCCCGGCGCTGAAGCTTTCTTT.

This clone has just a few counts. CDR3 in DNA: TGTGCCAGCGGGGTGGCAGGGGCAAGTAATGAAAAACTGTTTTTT. Its protein is CASGVAGASNEKLFF. The chain carries TRBV2 and TRBJ1-4, with D possibly being TRBD1 (6 bases). The germline V gene has CDR1 SNHLY and CDR2 FYNNEI. V lost 8 bases to trimming and J lost 4 bases, with 17 bases between them. This CDR3 has 15 amino acids.

In its sample, this clone was seen a few times. This sequence joins TRBV3-1 (or the pseudogene TRBV3-2) and TRBJ2-7, with TRBD1 matching 10 bases. Germline V CDR1 and CDR2: LGHDT, YNNKEL (reference sequence). The CDR3 covers 14 residues. The junction had 5 bases not matched to a gene; V was cut back by 3 bases and J by 6 bases. For the CDR3, the DNA is TGTGCCAGCAGCCAGGGGACAGGGGTTGGCGAGCAGTACTTC. It is translated as CASSQGTGVGEQYF.

This chain links TRBV2 with TRBJ1-3; no definite D call. Between the trimmed V and J ends, which lost 6 bases and 4 bases, there was a span of 4 bases. The CDR3 totals 11 residues. CDR1 and CDR2 from the germline V gene are SNHLY and FYNNEI. CDR3 bases: TGTGCCAGCAGGTCGGGAAACACCATATATTTT. Residues: CASRSGNTIYF.

The J gene is TRBJ2-2, the V gene TRBV19; 7 bases align to TRBD2. The CDR3 sequence is 14 residues long. CDR1 and CDR2 from the germline V gene are LNHDA and SQIVND (reference sequence). J lost 7 bases, V lost 5 bases, and 7 bases had no gene match. CDR3 sequence reads: CASSLTSRLGELFF. CDR3 DNA sequence: TGTGCCAGTAGTTTGACTAGCAGACTCGGGGAGCTGTTTTTT.

The rearrangement joins TRBV19 to TRBJ1-6; the match to TRBD1 covers 8 bases. After removal of 9 bases from V and 1 base from J, the junction contained 20 bases not matched to a gene. CDR3 length: 20 residues. Germline assignment: CDR1 LNHDA and CDR2 SQIVND (reference sequence). CDR3 coding DNA: TGTGCCAGCCAACCCCGGCCTGGGGCAGGGGGCGCGTCCTATAATTCACCCCTCCACTTT. Translation: CASQPRPGAGGASYNSPLHF.

The gene calls are TRBV3-1 (or the pseudogene TRBV3-2) and TRBJ2-1; 11 bases match TRBD1. The length of the CDR3 is 15 residues. Trimming at V came to 4 bases and at J to 4 bases, leaving 3 bases not matched to a gene. CDR1 and CDR2 from the germline V gene are LGHDT and YNNKEL (reference sequence). The CDR3 sequence is CASSLGQGAYNEQFF. The CDR3 DNA reads as TGTGCCAGCAGCCTAGGACAGGGGGCGTACAATGAGCAGTTCTTC.

The sample holds one count of this clone. The CDR3 DNA reads TGTGCCAGCAGCCAAGAAGAAGCGGAACACGGTACGCAGTATTTT. Its protein product is CASSQEEAEHGTQYF. The chain carries TRBV3-1 (or the pseudogene TRBV3-2) and TRBJ2-3; D might be TRBD2 (5 bases). This CDR3 region has 15 residues. The V and J ends lost 0 bases and 8 bases respectively, with 15 bases between them. The germline gives CDR1 LGHDT, CDR2 YNNKEL (reference sequence).

The chain uses TRBV2 and TRBJ2-3, with D possibly matching TRBD2 (6 bases). Germline V gene data show CDR1 as SNHLY and CDR2 as FYNNEI. The CDR3 contains 14 residues. CDR3 residues: CAGGVRVGSDTQYF. In DNA form, the CDR3 reads TGTGCAGGAGGGGTACGGGTTGGATCAGATACGCAGTATTTT.